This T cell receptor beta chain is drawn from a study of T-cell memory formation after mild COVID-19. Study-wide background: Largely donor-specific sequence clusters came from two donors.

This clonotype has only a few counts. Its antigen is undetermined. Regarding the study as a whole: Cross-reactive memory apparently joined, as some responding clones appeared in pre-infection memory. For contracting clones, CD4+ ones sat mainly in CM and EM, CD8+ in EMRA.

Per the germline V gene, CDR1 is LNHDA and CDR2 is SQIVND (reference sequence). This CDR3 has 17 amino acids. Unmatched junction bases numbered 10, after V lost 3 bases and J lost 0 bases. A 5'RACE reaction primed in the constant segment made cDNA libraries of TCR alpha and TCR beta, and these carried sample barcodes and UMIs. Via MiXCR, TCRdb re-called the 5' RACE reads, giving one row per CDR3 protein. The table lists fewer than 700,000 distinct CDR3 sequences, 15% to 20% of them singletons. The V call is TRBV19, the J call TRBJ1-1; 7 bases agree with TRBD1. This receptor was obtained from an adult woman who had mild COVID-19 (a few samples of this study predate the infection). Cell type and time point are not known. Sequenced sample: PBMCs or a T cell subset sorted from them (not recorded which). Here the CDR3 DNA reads TGTGCCAGTAGTATGGCGGGACAGAGGGAAATGAACACTGAAGCTTTCTTT. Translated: CASSMAGQREMNTEAFF.